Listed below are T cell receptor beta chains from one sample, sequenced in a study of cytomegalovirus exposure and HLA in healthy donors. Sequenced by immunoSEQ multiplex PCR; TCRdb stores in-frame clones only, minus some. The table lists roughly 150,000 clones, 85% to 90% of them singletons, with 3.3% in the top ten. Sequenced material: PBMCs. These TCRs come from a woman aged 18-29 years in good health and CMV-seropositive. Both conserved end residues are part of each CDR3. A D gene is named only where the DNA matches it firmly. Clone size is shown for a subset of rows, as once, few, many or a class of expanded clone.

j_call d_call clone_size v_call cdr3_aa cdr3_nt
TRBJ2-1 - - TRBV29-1 CSGGEAEQFF TGCAGCGGGGGGGAGGCTGAGCAGTTCTTC
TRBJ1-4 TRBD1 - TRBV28 CASSLFDRVDEKLFF TGTGCCAGCAGTTTATTTGACAGGGTGGACGAAAAACTGTTTTTT
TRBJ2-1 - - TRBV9 CASSLRRGASYNEQFF TGTGCCAGCAGCCTCCGCAGGGGGGCCTCCTACAATGAGCAGTTCTTC
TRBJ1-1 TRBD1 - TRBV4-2 CASRTGGTEAFF TGTGCCAGCAGGACAGGGGGCACTGAAGCTTTCTTT
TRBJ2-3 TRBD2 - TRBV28 CASSDYRLAGGGTDTQYF TGTGCCAGCAGTGATTACAGACTAGCGGGAGGAGGCACAGATACGCAGTATTTT
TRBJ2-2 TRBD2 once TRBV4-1 CASSQENRGSNTGELFF TGCGCCAGCAGCCAAGAAAATCGCGGGAGTAACACCGGGGAGCTGTTTTTT
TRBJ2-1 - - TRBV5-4 CASSLPEEPEQFF TGTGCCAGCAGCTTGCCGGAGGAGCCGGAGCAGTTCTTC
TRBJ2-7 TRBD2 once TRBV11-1 CASSLPSGDSYEQYF TGTGCCAGCAGCTTACCCAGCGGGGATTCCTACGAGCAGTACTTC
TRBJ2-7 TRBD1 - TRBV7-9 CASSSGGTGSSYEQYF TGTGCCAGCAGCTCCGGGGGGACAGGGAGCTCCTACGAGCAGTACTTC
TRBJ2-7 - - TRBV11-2 CASSLDSYEQYF TGTGCCAGCAGCTTAGACAGCTACGAGCAGTACTTC
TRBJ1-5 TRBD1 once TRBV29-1 CSVVTGQGDQPQHF TGCAGCGTTGTGACGGGACAGGGGGATCAGCCCCAGCATTTT
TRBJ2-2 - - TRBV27 CASSYGHLNTGELFF TGTGCCAGCAGCTACGGACATCTTAACACCGGGGAGCTGTTTTTT
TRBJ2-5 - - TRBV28 CASHKGVETQYF TGTGCCAGCCATAAAGGGGTGGAGACCCAGTACTTC
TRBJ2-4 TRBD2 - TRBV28 CASSGGGLAKNIQYF TGTGCCAGCAGTGGGGGGGGATTAGCCAAAAACATTCAGTACTTC
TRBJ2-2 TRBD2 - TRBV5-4 CASGPGGSNTGELFF TGTGCCAGCGGCCCGGGAGGATCGAACACCGGGGAGCTGTTTTTT
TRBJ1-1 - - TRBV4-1 CASSPTGYTEAFF TGCGCCAGCAGCCCCACGGGTTACACTGAAGCTTTCTTT
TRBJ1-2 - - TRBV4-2 CASSQESRYLGDGYTF TGTGCCAGCAGCCAAGAATCCCGATACCTTGGAGATGGCTACACCTTC
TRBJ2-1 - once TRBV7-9 CASSLSLDSRFINEQFF TGTGCCAGCAGCTTATCCCTAGATTCCCGCTTTATCAATGAGCAGTTCTTC
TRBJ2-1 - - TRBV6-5 CASSYGTLINEQFF TGTGCCAGCAGTTACGGGACACTCATCAATGAGCAGTTCTTC
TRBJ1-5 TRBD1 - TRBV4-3 CASSPKTGGYQPQHF TGCGCCAGCAGCCCGAAAACAGGGGGCTATCAGCCCCAGCATTTT
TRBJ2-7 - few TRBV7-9 CASSSAYEQYF TGTGCCAGCAGCTCTGCCTACGAGCAGTACTTC
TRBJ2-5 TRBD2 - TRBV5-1 CASSAGLAGGGETQYF TGCGCCAGCAGCGCGGGACTAGCGGGAGGGGGGGAGACCCAGTACTTC
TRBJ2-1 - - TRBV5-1 CASSLGQGYNEQFF TGCGCCAGCAGCTTGGGGCAGGGCTACAATGAGCAGTTCTTC
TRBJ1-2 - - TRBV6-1 CASSVSLGHTYGYTF TGTGCCAGCAGTGTGAGTTTGGGGCACACCTATGGCTACACCTTC
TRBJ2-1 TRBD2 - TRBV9 CASSVANRASGNRNEQFF TGTGCCAGCAGCGTAGCTAACAGGGCTAGCGGGAATCGCAATGAGCAGTTCTTC
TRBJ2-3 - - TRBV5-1 CASSKSGQRSPDTQYF TGCGCCAGCAGCAAGTCAGGACAGCGGTCCCCAGATACGCAGTATTTT
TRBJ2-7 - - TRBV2 CASSEPGLAQDEQYF TGTGCCAGCAGTGAACCCGGACTTGCCCAGGACGAGCAGTACTTC
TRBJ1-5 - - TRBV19 CASSSNGKSDQPQHF TGTGCCAGTAGTTCTAACGGGAAATCGGATCAGCCCCAGCATTTT
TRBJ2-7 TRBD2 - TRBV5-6 CASSLPSGEAYEQYF TGTGCCAGCAGCTTACCCAGCGGGGAAGCCTACGAGCAGTACTTC
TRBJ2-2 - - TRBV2 CASSGSDSPNTGELFF TGTGCCAGCAGCGGTTCGGACAGCCCGAACACCGGGGAGCTGTTTTTT
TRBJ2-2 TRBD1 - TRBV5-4 CASSDSGKGGAKAGELFF TGTGCCAGCAGTGATTCAGGGAAAGGGGGCGCGAAGGCCGGGGAGCTGTTTTTT
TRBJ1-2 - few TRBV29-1 CSVERVPNYGYTF TGCAGCGTTGAACGGGTCCCTAACTATGGCTACACCTTC
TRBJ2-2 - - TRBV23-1 CASSQSLIRLGTGELFF TGCGCCAGCAGTCAATCCCTAATCAGGTTGGGCACCGGGGAGCTGTTTTTT
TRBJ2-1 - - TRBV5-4 CASSPLSSYNEQFF TGTGCCAGCAGCCCGCTAAGCTCCTACAATGAGCAGTTCTTC
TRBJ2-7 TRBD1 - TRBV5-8 CASSPGQVLKQYF TGTGCCAGCAGCCCTGGACAGGTTTTGAAGCAGTACTTC
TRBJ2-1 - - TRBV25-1 CASREAGPGNEQFF TGTGCCAGCAGGGAAGCCGGCCCAGGCAATGAGCAGTTCTTC
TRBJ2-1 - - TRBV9 CASSVEDGGWSYNEQFF TGTGCCAGCAGCGTAGAAGATGGGGGGTGGTCCTACAATGAGCAGTTCTTC
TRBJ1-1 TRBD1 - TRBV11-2 CASSSSLQGERTEAFF TGTGCCAGCAGCTCCTCACTACAGGGGGAAAGGACTGAAGCTTTCTTT
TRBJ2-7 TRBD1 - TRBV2 CASSQGTGGMYEQYF TGTGCCAGCAGTCAGGGGACAGGGGGCATGTACGAGCAGTACTTC
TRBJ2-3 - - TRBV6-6 CASSERDTDTQYF TGTGCCAGCTCCGAGAGGGACACAGATACGCAGTATTTT
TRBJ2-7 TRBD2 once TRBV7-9 CASSPRTSGTYEQYF TGTGCCAGCAGCCCCAGGACTAGCGGAACCTACGAGCAGTACTTC
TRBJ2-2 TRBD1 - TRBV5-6 CASSLQGGTGELFF TGTGCCAGCAGCTTACAGGGGGGTACCGGGGAGCTGTTTTTT
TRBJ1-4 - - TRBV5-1 CASRVDPGIEKLFF TGCGCCAGCAGGGTGGACCCGGGGATCGAAAAACTGTTTTTT
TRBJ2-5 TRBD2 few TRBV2 CASSDSLAGSETQYF TGTGCCAGCAGTGATTCCCTAGCGGGTTCAGAGACCCAGTACTTC
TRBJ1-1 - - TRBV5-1 CASSTAQGSTEAFF TGCGCCAGCAGCACCGCCCAGGGGAGCACTGAAGCTTTCTTT
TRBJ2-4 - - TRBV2 CASAGPSAKNIQYF TGTGCCAGCGCAGGCCCCTCCGCCAAAAACATTCAGTACTTC
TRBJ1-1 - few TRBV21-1 CASSKKNHPRVLQGTEAFF TGTGCCAGCAGCAAAAAAAACCACCCCAGGGTCCTACAGGGGACTGAAGCTTTCTTT
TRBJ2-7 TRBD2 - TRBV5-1 CASSSGLAGASFVGEQYF TGCGCCAGCAGCTCGGGACTAGCGGGAGCTTCTTTTGTGGGCGAGCAGTACTTC
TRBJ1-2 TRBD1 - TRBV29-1 CSVGQGTNYGYTF TGCAGCGTTGGACAGGGCACTAACTATGGCTACACCTTC
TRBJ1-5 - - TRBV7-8 CASSSRVDQPQHF TGTGCCAGCAGCTCCAGGGTAGATCAGCCCCAGCATTTT
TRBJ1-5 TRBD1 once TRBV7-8 CASSSGTVQPQHF TGTGCCAGCAGCTCCGGGACAGTTCAGCCCCAGCATTTT
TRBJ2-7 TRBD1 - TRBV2 CASSARTGAGEQYF TGTGCCAGCAGCGCAAGGACAGGGGCGGGGGAGCAGTACTTC
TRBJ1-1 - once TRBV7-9 CASSLEGAGNVAFF TGTGCCAGCAGCTTAGAAGGGGCAGGGAACGTTGCTTTCTTT
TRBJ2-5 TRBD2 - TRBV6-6 CASTTTSAETQYF TGTGCCAGCACCACTACTAGCGCGGAGACCCAGTACTTC
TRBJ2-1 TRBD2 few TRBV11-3 CASRSSGRISYNEQFF TGTGCCAGCAGGAGTAGCGGGAGGATCTCCTACAATGAGCAGTTCTTC
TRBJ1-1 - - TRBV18 CASSVDRNTEAFF TGTGCCAGCTCCGTGGACAGAAACACTGAAGCTTTCTTT
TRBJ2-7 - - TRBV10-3 CAINQGESWSYEQYF TGTGCCATCAATCAAGGGGAATCGTGGAGCTACGAGCAGTACTTC